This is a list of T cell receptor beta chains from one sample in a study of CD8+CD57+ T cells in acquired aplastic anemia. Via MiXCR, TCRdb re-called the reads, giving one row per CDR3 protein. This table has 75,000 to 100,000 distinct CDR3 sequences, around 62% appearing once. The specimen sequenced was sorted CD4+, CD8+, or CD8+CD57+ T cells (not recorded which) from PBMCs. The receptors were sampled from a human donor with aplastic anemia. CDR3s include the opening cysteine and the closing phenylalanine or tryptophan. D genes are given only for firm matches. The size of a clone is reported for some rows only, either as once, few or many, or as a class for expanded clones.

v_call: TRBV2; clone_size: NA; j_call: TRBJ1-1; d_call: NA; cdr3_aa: CASSLTGAFF; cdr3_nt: TGTGCCAGCAGCCTCACCGGAGCTTTCTTT
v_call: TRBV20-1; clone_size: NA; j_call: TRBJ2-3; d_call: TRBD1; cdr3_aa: CSARTGGISTDTQYF; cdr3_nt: TGCAGTGCTAGGACAGGGGGCATTAGCACAGATACGCAGTATTTT
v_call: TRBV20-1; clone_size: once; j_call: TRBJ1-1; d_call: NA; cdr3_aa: CSASFGNTEAFF; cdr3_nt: TGCAGTGCTAGCTTCGGAAACACTGAAGCTTTCTTT
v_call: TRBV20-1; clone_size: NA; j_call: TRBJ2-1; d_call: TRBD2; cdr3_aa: CSANGLAGDGDEQFF; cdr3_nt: TGCAGTGCTAATGGACTAGCGGGAGACGGGGATGAGCAGTTCTTC
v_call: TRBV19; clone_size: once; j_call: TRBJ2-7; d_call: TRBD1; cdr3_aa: CATTPRGQGKHEQYF; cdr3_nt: TGTGCCACAACACCCCGCGGACAGGGGAAGCACGAGCAGTACTTC
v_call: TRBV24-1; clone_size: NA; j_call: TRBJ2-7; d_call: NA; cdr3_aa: CATSDPDGGYEQYF; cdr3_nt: TGTGCCACCAGTGACCCTGACGGGGGTTACGAGCAGTACTTC
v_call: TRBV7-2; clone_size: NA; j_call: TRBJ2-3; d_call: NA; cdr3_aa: CASSLETTDTQYF; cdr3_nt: TGTGCCAGCAGCTTAGAGACCACAGATACGCAGTATTTT
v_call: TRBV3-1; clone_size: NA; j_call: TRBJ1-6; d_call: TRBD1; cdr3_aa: CASRGTGGGSPLHF; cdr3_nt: TGTGCCAGCAGAGGGACAGGGGGTGGTTCACCCCTCCACTTT
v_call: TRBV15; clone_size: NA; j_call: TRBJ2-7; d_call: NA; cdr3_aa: CATSRDRARAYEQYF; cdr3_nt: TGTGCCACCAGCAGAGATCGCGCCAGGGCCTACGAGCAGTACTTC
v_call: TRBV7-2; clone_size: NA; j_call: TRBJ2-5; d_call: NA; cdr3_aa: CASSLIGGGGQETQYF; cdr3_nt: TGTGCCAGCAGCTTAATTGGGGGGGGCGGTCAAGAGACCCAGTACTTC
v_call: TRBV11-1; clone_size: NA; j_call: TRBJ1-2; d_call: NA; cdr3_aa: CASSLVAGLPNYGYTF; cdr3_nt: TGTGCCAGCAGCTTAGTTGCCGGGCTACCTAACTATGGCTACACCTTC
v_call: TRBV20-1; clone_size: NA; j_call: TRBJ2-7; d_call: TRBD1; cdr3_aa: CSARGTGDIYEQYF; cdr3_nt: TGCAGTGCTAGGGGGACAGGGGATATCTACGAGCAGTACTTC
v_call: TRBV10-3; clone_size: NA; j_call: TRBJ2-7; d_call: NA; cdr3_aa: CAIERGRGADEQYF; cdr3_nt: TGTGCCATCGAGAGAGGGCGTGGGGCGGACGAGCAGTACTTC